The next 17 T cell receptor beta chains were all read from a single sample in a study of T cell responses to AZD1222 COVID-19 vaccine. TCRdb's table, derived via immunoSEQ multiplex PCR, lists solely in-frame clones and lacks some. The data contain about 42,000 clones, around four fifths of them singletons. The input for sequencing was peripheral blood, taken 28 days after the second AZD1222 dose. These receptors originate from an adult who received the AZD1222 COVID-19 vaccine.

CDR3 bases: TGCGCCAGCAGGCTAGCGGGGGCGTACAATGAGCAGTTCTTC. Its protein is CASRLAGAYNEQFF. This chain connects TRBV5-1 to TRBJ2-1; 10 bases are a match to TRBD2. In germline, CDR1 is SGHRS, CDR2 YFSETQ. V was pared by 5 bases and J by 4 bases, with 3 bases of the junction left unmatched. CDR3 size: 14 residues.

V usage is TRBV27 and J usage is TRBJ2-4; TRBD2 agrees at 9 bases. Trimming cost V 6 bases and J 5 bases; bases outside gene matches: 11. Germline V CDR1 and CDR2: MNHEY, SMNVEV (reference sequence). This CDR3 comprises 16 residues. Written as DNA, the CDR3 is TGTGCCAGCAGATTGTCGAGCGGGGGGCGACAAAACATTCAGTACTTC. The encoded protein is CASRLSSGGRQNIQYF.

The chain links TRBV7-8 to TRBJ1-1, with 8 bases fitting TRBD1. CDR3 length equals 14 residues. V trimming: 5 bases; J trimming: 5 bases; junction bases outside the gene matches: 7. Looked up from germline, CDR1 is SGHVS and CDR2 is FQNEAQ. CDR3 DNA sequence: TGTGCCAGCAGCCGTACCACAGGGGGGACTGAAGCTTTCTTT. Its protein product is CASSRTTGGTEAFF.

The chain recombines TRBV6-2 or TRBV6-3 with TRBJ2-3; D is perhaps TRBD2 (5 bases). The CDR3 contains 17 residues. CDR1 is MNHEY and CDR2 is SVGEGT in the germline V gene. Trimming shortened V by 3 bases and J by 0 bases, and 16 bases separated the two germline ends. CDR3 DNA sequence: TGTGCCAGCAGTTATTGGACTTCAGCCGCTAGCACAGATACGCAGTATTTT. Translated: CASSYWTSAASTDTQYF.

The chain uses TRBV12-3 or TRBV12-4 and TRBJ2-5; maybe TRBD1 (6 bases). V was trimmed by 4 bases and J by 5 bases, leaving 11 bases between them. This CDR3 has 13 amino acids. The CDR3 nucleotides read TGTGCCAGCAGTTACTCGAGGGGGGAGACCCAGTACTTC. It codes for CASSYSRGETQYF.

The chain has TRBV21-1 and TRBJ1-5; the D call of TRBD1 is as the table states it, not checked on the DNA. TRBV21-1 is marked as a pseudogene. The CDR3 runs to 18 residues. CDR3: CASSKWKAGTGDNQPQHF. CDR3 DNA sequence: TGTGCCAGCAGCAAATGGAAGGCCGGGACAGGCGATAATCAGCCCCAGCATTTT.

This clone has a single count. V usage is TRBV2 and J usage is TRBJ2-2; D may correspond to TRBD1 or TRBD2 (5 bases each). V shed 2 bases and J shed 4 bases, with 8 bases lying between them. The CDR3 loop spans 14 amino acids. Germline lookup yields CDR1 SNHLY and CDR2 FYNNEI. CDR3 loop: CASSEFGGTGELFF. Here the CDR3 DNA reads TGTGCCAGCAGTGAATTTGGGGGCACCGGGGAGCTGTTTTTT.

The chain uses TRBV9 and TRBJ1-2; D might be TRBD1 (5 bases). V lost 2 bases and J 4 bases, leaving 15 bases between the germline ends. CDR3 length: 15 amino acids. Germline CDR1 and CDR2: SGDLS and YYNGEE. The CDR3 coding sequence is TGTGCCAGCAGCGTGGACACTCTCTCGAGCTATGGCTACACCTTC. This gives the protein CASSVDTLSSYGYTF.

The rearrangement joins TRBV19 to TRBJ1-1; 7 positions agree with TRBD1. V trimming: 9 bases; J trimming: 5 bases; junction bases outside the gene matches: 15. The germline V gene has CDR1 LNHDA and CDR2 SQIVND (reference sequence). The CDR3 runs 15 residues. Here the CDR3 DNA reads TGTGCCAGCGTCATGAACCAGGGGGTAGGGACTGAAGCTTTCTTT. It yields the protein CASVMNQGVGTEAFF.

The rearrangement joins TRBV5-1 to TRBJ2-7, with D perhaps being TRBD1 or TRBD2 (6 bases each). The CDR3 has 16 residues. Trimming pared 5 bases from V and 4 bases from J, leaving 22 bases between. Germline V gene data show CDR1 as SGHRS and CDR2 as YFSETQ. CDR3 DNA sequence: TGCGCCAGCAGTGGAATCGGGGGCGATCGGATTTACGAGCAGTACTTC. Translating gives CASSGIGGDRIYEQYF.

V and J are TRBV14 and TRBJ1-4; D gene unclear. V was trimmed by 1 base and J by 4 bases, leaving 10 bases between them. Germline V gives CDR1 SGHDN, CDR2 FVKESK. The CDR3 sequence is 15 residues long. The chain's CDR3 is CASSQGGVGNEKLFF. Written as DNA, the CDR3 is TGTGCCAGCAGCCAAGGCGGGGTGGGTAATGAAAAACTGTTTTTT.

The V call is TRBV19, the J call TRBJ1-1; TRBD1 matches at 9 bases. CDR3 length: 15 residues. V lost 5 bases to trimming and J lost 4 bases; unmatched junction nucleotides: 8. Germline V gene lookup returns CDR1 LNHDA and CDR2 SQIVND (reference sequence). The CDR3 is CASSEGDRVRTEAFF. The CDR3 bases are TGTGCCAGTAGTGAGGGGGACAGGGTCCGCACTGAAGCTTTCTTT. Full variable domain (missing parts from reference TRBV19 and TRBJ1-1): DGGITQSPKYLFRKEGQNVTLSCEQNLNHDAMYWYRQDPGQGLRLIYYSQIVNDFQKGDIAEGYSVSREKKESFPLTVTSAQKNPTAFYLCASSEGDRVRTEAFFGQGTRLTVV.

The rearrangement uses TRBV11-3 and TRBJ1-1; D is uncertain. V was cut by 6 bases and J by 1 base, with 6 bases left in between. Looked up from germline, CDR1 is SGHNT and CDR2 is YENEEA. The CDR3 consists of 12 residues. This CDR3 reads CASSKSNTEAFF. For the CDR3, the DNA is TGTGCCAGCAGTAAATCGAACACTGAAGCTTTCTTT.

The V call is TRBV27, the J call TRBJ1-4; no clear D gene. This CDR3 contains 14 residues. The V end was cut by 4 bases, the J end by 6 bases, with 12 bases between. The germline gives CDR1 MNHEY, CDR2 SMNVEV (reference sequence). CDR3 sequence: CASSSYSLDEKLFF. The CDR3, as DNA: TGTGCCAGCAGTTCCTATTCCCTCGATGAAAAACTGTTTTTT.

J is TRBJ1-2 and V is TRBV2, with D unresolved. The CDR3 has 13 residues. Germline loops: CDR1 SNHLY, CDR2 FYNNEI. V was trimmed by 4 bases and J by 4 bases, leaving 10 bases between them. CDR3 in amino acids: CASSGDFSYGYTF. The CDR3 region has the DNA TGTGCCAGCAGTGGCGACTTCTCCTATGGCTACACCTTC.

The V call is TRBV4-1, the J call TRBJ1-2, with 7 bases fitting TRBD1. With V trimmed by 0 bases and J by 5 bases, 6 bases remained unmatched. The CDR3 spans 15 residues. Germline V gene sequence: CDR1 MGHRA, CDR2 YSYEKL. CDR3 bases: TGCGCCAGCAGCCAAGACCTGGGACAGATATATGGCTACACCTTC. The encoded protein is CASSQDLGQIYGYTF.

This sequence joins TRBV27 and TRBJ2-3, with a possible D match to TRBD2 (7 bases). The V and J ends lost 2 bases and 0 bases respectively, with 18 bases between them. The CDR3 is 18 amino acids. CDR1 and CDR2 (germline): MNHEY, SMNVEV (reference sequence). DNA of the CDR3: TGTGCCAGCAGTTTAATTGCGGGGGCGAGATCTAGCACAGATACGCAGTATTTT. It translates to CASSLIAGARSSTDTQYF.